This T cell receptor beta chain was recovered during a study of beta chain features in type 1 diabetes. Study-wide findings and caveats: The study found that naive, central memory and Treg TCRB repertoires appeared more similar in patients than in healthy donors. Patients with Type 1 diabetes showed moderately but significantly shorter TCRB CDR3s in all four CD4+ subsets. Researchers caution that PCR might favor shorter templates, equally among patients and controls.

V gave up 3 bases and J gave up 5 bases, with 7 bases separating them. Per germline, CDR1 GTSNPN and CDR2 SVGIG (reference sequence). The CDR3 has 11 residues. TCRB transcripts that were expressed got sequenced, as all of the isolated RNA had been reverse transcribed. Generated by immunoSEQ multiplex PCR, the TCRdb table keeps only in-frame clones and is missing some. The sample carries about 240,000 clones, approximately 15% recorded once. This clone was counted a few times. Its target is not known. Other DNA sequences in the sample encode the same CDR3. The genes are TRBV30 and TRBJ2-5; D uncertain. The source is a man between 25 and 39 years old with type 1 diabetes. Sample: naive CD4+ T cells from blood. DNA for the CDR3: TGTGCCTGGAGCCTGGGCGAGACCCAGTACTTC. Amino acids: CAWSLGETQYF.